These 30 T cell receptor beta chains came from one sample sequenced in a study of control samples from healthy donors and cancer patients. TCRdb keeps only in-frame clones here, not all; method: immunoSEQ multiplex PCR. The sample comprises about 170,000 clones, about nine tenths of which are singletons, and more than 1.3% rests with the top ten. Material for sequencing was blood. These receptors originate from a woman between 25 and 40 years old in good health.

This chain connects TRBV6-1 to TRBJ1-4, with D maybe TRBD1 (5 bases). Germline CDR1 is MNHNS and CDR2 is SASEGT. The CDR3 sequence is 14 residues long. V was pared by 1 base and J by 5 bases, with 8 bases between. DNA for the CDR3: TGTGCCAGCAGTGAAGGACAGATCAATGAAAAACTGTTTTTT. Residues: CASSEGQINEKLFF.

The chain links TRBV7-9 to TRBJ2-5; TRBD2 matches 12 bases. Germline assignment: CDR1 SEHNR and CDR2 FQNEAQ (reference sequence). The V and J ends lost 5 bases and 4 bases, in that order; junction bases with no gene match: 8. There are 16 residues in the CDR3. CDR3 loop: CASSPHPSGRGETQYF. The CDR3 DNA is TGTGCCAGCAGCCCCCACCCTAGCGGGAGGGGAGAGACCCAGTACTTC.

The rearrangement uses TRBV6-2 or TRBV6-3 and TRBJ1-5, with D perhaps TRBD1 (5 bases). Trimming pared 2 bases from V and 5 bases from J, leaving 10 bases between. The CDR3 length is 14 residues. CDR1 and CDR2 (germline): MNHEY, SVGEGT. The CDR3 sequence: CASSYGADYQPQHF. The DNA for the CDR3 is TGTGCCAGCAGTTACGGGGCAGACTATCAGCCCCAGCATTTT.

This rearrangement joins TRBV19 to TRBJ2-6; weak D call: TRBD1 (5 bases). V dropped 5 bases and J dropped 4 bases, with 12 bases sitting between them. CDR3 length: 15 amino acids. The germline CDR1 and CDR2 sequences are LNHDA and SQIVND (reference sequence). CDR3 region: CASSPPGWGANVLTF. DNA for the CDR3: TGTGCCAGTAGTCCCCCAGGGTGGGGGGCCAACGTCCTGACTTTC.

The V and J genes are TRBV6-5 and TRBJ1-1, with D possibly TRBD1 on 5 matching bases. Germline CDR1 reads MNHEY; CDR2 reads SVGAGI. V gave up 0 bases and J gave up 2 bases, with 10 bases separating them. The CDR3 covers 15 residues. The CDR3 DNA is TGTGCCAGCAGTTACTCGGGAGGGGACAACACTGAAGCTTTCTTT. Protein sequence: CASSYSGGDNTEAFF.

The chain uses TRBV6-5 and TRBJ2-3; TRBD1 matches 7 bases. The ends lost 0 bases at V and 0 bases at J; junction bases unmatched: 0. The CDR3 covers 15 residues. The germline V gene encodes CDR1 MNHEY and CDR2 SVGAGI. The CDR3 sequence: CASSYSTGSTDTQYF. CDR3 DNA: TGTGCCAGCAGTTACTCGACAGGGAGCACAGATACGCAGTATTTT.

The chain couples TRBV5-1 to TRBJ2-7; 7 bases are shared with TRBD2. Germline CDR1 SGHRS, CDR2 YFSETQ. V lost 5 bases to trimming and J lost 4 bases; unmatched junction nucleotides: 6. The CDR3 loop spans 13 amino acids. CDR3: CASRWDGGYEQYF. The CDR3 DNA reads as TGCGCCAGCAGGTGGGACGGGGGGTACGAGCAGTACTTC. Filled out from reference TRBV5-1 and TRBJ2-7, the complete variable domain reads KAGVTQTPRYLIKTRGQQVTLSCSPISGHRSVSWYQQTPGQGLQFLFEYFSETQRNKGNFPGRFSGRQFSNSRSEMNVSTLELGDSALYLCASRWDGGYEQYFGPGTRLTVT.

J is TRBJ1-1 and V is TRBV28; D is possibly TRBD1 (5 bases). This CDR3 contains 14 residues. Trimming left V 2 bases short and J 14 bases short, with 21 bases between. The germline V gene has CDR1 MDHEN and CDR2 SYDVKM. The CDR3 loop reads CASSLQGGNTDFFF. The DNA of the CDR3 is TGTGCCAGCAGTTTACAGGGAGGGAACACTGACTTCTTCTTT.

The chain combines TRBV14 with TRBJ1-3; D is unresolved. CDR3 length: 13 amino acids. Trimming took off 1 base at V and 4 bases at J, with 5 bases between the two ends. Germline CDR1 is SGHDN and CDR2 is FVKESK. The CDR3 sequence is CASSQVRGNTIYF. CDR3 bases: TGTGCCAGCAGCCAAGTCAGGGGAAACACCATATATTTT.

The chain carries TRBV24-1 and TRBJ2-3; 12 bases are shared with TRBD2. The CDR3 spans 16 residues. Trimming removed 3 bases from V and 4 bases from J; junction bases left unmatched: 4. From germline, CDR1 is KGHDR and CDR2 SFDVKD. CDR3 DNA: TGTGCCACCAGTGATGGGGCTAGCGGGGGGGCAGATACGCAGTATTTT. Its protein is CATSDGASGGADTQYF.

In this sample, this clone turned up once. This chain uses TRBV6-6 with TRBJ2-7; TRBD1 matches at 10 bases. The CDR3 is made up of 14 amino acids. The germline V gene has CDR1 MNHNY and CDR2 SVGAGI (reference sequence). V dropped 5 bases and J dropped 4; count of bases not matched to a gene: 5. The CDR3 nucleotides read TGTGCCAGCAGTGGGGGGACAGGGGTTTACGAGCAGTACTTC. It yields the protein CASSGGTGVYEQYF.

The rearrangement joins TRBV6-6 to TRBJ1-1, with a weak D call TRBD1 (5 bases). CDR1 is MNHNY and CDR2 is SVGAGI in the germline V gene (reference sequence). V was shortened by 2 bases and J by 5 bases, with 6 bases between the two germline ends. This CDR3 spans 12 amino acids. DNA of the CDR3: TGTGCCAGCAGTTACGGGGCAACTGAAGCTTTCTTT. It translates to CASSYGATEAFF.

V usage is TRBV3-1 (or the pseudogene TRBV3-2) and J usage is TRBJ1-6; D is perhaps TRBD1 (6 bases). This CDR3 is built from 14 residues. V lost 5 bases and J lost 7, with 12 bases in between. Germline V CDR1 and CDR2: LGHDT, YNNKEL (reference sequence). CDR3 coding DNA: TGTGCCAGCAGCTGGACAGTTAAAAATTCACCCCTCCACTTT. Translation gives CASSWTVKNSPLHF.

This chain connects TRBV6-1 to TRBJ2-3, with TRBD2 identical over 14 bases. V was clipped by 3 bases and J by 4 bases; unmatched bases: 3. Germline V gene data show CDR1 as MNHNS and CDR2 as SASEGT. This CDR3 has 16 residues. The CDR3 DNA follows: TGTGCCAGCAGTGAGACTAGCGGGGGGGCTTCAGATACGCAGTATTTT. Its protein product is CASSETSGGASDTQYF.

This clone was found a few times. This chain links TRBV7-6 with TRBJ1-1; D call uncertain. CDR1 and CDR2 from the germline V gene are SGHVS and FNYEAQ. Between the trimmed V and J ends, which lost 5 bases and 1 base, there was a span of 8 bases. CDR3 length equals 13 residues. This CDR3 is CASSQGTNTEAFF. For the CDR3, the DNA is TGTGCCAGCAGCCAAGGTACGAACACTGAAGCTTTCTTT.

The J gene is TRBJ1-5, the V gene TRBV5-1; 7 bases line up with TRBD1. The junction had 3 bases not matched to a gene; V was cut back by 3 bases and J by 3 bases. The germline gives CDR1 SGHRS, CDR2 YFSETQ. The CDR3 is 14 amino acids. In DNA form, the CDR3 reads TGCGCCAGCAGCTCTGGACAGGCCAATCAGCCCCAGCATTTT. The encoded protein is CASSSGQANQPQHF.

The V call is TRBV7-9, the J call TRBJ2-7; TRBD1 matches 7 bases. The V and J ends lost 5 bases and 1 base, in that order; junction bases with no gene match: 5. Germline values: CDR1 SEHNR, CDR2 FQNEAQ (reference sequence). The CDR3 has 14 amino acids. Here the CDR3 reads CASSPDRFSYEQYF. In DNA form, the CDR3 reads TGTGCCAGCAGCCCGGACAGGTTTTCCTACGAGCAGTACTTC.

This chain joins TRBV18 and TRBJ1-5; 8 positions match TRBD1. The CDR3 totals 14 residues. The germline V gene has CDR1 KGHSH and CDR2 LQKENI. V gave up 2 bases and J gave up 7 bases; unmatched junction bases: 4. The CDR3 nucleotides read TGTGCCAGCTCACCAACCGACAGGGGCCAGCCCCAGCATTTT. It yields the protein CASSPTDRGQPQHF.

The CDR3 bases are TGCAGCGTGATACCCGGGACTAGCAACGAGCAGTACTTC. Protein: CSVIPGTSNEQYF. This chain joins TRBV29-1 and TRBJ2-7; 9 nucleotides line up with TRBD2. V gave up 6 bases and J gave up 5 bases; unmatched junction bases: 8. This CDR3 is built from 13 residues. CDR1 is SQVTM, CDR2 ANQGSEA, per germline.

The chain couples TRBV7-2 to TRBJ2-2, with 13 bases identical to TRBD2. V was clipped by 1 base and J by 6 bases; unmatched bases: 2. This CDR3 has 16 amino acids. Germline V gene lookup returns CDR1 SGHTA and CDR2 FQGNSA. The CDR3 sequence: CASSLELAGGSGELFF. The CDR3 DNA reads TGTGCCAGCAGCTTAGAACTAGCGGGAGGGTCCGGGGAGCTGTTTTTT. The whole variable domain, filled in from reference TRBV7-2 and TRBJ2-2, reads GAGVSQSPSNKVTEKGKDVELRCDPISGHTALYWYRQSLGQGLEFLIYFQGNSAPDKSGLPSDRFSAERTGGSVSTLTIQRTQQEDSAVYLCASSLELAGGSGELFFGEGSRLTVL.

This rearrangement joins TRBV6-5 to TRBJ2-2; D is unresolved. Germline V CDR1 and CDR2: MNHEY, SVGAGI. The ends were cut back, 2 bases at V and 0 bases at J, with 4 bases in the middle. The CDR3 has 14 amino acids. CDR3 sequence: CASSYRANTGELFF. DNA for the CDR3: TGTGCCAGCAGTTACCGAGCGAACACCGGGGAGCTGTTTTTT.

J is TRBJ2-7 and V is TRBV9; 9 nucleotides line up with TRBD1. The CDR3 has 14 residues. CDR1 and CDR2 (germline): SGDLS, YYNGEE. Trimming at V came to 4 bases and at J to 4 bases, leaving 6 bases not matched to a gene. Here the CDR3 DNA reads TGTGCCAGCAGCAACCGGGACAGGGAATACGAGCAGTACTTC. The encoded protein is CASSNRDREYEQYF.

The chain is built from TRBV29-1 and TRBJ2-1, with 7 bases lining up with TRBD1. With V trimmed by 3 bases and J by 5 bases, 4 bases remained unmatched. The CDR3 has 13 residues. Germline loops: CDR1 SQVTM, CDR2 ANQGSEA. The CDR3 coding sequence is TGCAGCGTTGAGGCACAGGGGAACAATGAGCAGTTCTTC. It codes for CSVEAQGNNEQFF.

This chain connects TRBV5-6 to TRBJ2-7; TRBD2 matches at 8 bases. V shed 0 bases, J shed 5 bases, and the junction held 1 base outside the gene matches. The CDR3 contains 13 residues. Germline V CDR1 and CDR2: SGHDT, YYEEEE. The CDR3 loop reads CASSLGSGDEQYF. CDR3 sequence (DNA): TGTGCCAGCAGCTTGGGTAGCGGGGACGAGCAGTACTTC.

In its sample, this clone was seen once. The chain recombines TRBV9 with TRBJ1-4; 12 nucleotides line up with TRBD1. This CDR3 spans 16 amino acids. V lost 4 bases, J lost 7 bases, and 8 bases stayed unmatched. Germline V gene sequence: CDR1 SGDLS, CDR2 YYNGEE. Here the CDR3 reads CASSSGQGAGGEKLFF. CDR3 nucleotides: TGTGCCAGCAGCTCGGGACAGGGGGCAGGAGGTGAAAAACTGTTTTTT. Looking up the rest from reference TRBV9 and TRBJ1-4 gives the full variable domain: DSGVTQTPKHLITATGQRVTLRCSPRSGDLSVYWYQQSLDQGLQFLIQYYNGEERAKGNILERFSAQQFPDLHSELNLSSLELGDSALYFCASSSGQGAGGEKLFFGSGTQLSVL.

The V gene is TRBV18, the J gene TRBJ1-5; TRBD1 agrees at 7 bases. Germline assignment: CDR1 KGHSH and CDR2 LQKENI. V lost 1 base, J lost 1 base, and 4 bases stayed unmatched. CDR3 length: 16 amino acids. The CDR3 sequence is CASSPRGDRSNQPQHF. CDR3 in DNA: TGTGCCAGCTCACCACGGGGGGACAGAAGCAATCAGCCCCAGCATTTT.

The chain employs TRBV2 and TRBJ1-2; TRBD1 aligns across 8 bases. This CDR3 region has 14 residues. The germline V gene encodes CDR1 SNHLY and CDR2 FYNNEI. V lost 1 base to trimming and J lost 8 bases; unmatched junction nucleotides: 6. The CDR3 DNA sequence: TGTGCCAGCAGTGAAGAACAGGGGGGAGTAGGCTACACCTTC. Its protein product is CASSEEQGGVGYTF.

The CDR3 sequence: CASSQGRANYGYTF. In nucleotides, the CDR3 is TGTGCCAGCAGCCAAGGGAGAGCTAACTATGGCTACACCTTC. This chain connects TRBV14 to TRBJ1-2; no clear D gene. Trimming took off 1 base at V and 0 bases at J, with 6 bases between the two ends. Germline V gives CDR1 SGHDN, CDR2 FVKESK. The CDR3 contains 14 residues. The full variable domain, with the rest looked up from reference TRBV14 and TRBJ1-2, is EAGVTQFPSHSVIEKGQTVTLRCDPISGHDNLYWYRRVMGKEIKFLLHFVKESKQDESGMPNNRFLAERTGGTYSTLKVQPAELEDSGVYFCASSQGRANYGYTFGSGTRLTVV.

This chain connects TRBV12-3 or TRBV12-4 to TRBJ1-2, with D possibly TRBD1 on 5 matching bases. The CDR3 totals 13 residues. V lost 2 bases and J lost 3, with 7 bases in between. The CDR3 region is CASSLRDDYGYTF. The CDR3 DNA is TGTGCCAGCAGTTTAAGGGACGACTATGGCTACACCTTC.

The chain is built from TRBV5-8 and TRBJ1-5; no definite D call. V was trimmed by 0 bases and J by 6 bases, leaving 1 base between them. The CDR3 has 11 residues. Germline CDR1 SGHTS, CDR2 YDEGEE. CDR3 nucleotides: TGTGCCAGCAGCTTGGGTCAGCCCCAGCATTTT. This translates into CASSLGQPQHF.